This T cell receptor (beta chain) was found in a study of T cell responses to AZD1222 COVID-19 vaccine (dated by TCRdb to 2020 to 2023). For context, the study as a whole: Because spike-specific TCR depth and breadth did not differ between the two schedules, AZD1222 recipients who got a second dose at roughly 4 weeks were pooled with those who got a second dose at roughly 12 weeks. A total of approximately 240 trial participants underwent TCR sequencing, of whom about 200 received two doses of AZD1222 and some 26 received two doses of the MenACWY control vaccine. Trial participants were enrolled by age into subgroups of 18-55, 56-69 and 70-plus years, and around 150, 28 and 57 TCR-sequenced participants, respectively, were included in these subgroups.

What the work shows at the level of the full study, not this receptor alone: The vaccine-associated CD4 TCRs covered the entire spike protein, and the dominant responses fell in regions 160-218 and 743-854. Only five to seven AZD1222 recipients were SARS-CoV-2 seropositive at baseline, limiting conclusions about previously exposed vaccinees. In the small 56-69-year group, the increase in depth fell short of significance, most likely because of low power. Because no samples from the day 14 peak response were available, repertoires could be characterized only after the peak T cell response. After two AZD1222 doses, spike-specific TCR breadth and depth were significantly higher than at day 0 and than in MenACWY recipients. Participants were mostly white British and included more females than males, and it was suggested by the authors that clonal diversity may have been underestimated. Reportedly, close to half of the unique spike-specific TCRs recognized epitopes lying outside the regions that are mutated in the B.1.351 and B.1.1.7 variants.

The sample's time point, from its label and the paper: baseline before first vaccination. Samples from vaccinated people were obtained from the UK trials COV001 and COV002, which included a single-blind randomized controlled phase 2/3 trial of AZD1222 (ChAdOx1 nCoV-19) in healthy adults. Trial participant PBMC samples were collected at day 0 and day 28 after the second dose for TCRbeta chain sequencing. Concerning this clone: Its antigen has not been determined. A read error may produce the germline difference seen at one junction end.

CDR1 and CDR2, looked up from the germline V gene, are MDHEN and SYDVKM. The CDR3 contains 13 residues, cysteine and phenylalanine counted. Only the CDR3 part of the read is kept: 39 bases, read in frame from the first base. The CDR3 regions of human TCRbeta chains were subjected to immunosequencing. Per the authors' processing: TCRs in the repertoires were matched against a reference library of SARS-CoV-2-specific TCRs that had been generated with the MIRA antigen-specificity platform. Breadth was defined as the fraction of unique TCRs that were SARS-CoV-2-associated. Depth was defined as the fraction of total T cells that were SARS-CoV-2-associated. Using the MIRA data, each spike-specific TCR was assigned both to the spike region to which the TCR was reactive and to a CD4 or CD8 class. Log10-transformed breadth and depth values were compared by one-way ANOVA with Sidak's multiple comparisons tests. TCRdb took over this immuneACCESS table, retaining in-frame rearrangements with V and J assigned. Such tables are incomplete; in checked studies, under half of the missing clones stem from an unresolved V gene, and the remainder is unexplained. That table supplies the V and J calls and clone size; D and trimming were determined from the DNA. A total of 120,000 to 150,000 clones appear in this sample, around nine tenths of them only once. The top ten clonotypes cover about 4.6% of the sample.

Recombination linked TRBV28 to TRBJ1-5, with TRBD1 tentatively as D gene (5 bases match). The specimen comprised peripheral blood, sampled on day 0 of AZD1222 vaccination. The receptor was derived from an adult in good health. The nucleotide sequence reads TGTGCCAGCCGTTTGGGGGGAAATCAGCCCCAGCATTTT. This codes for CASRLGGNQPQHF.